Listed here are 5 T cell receptor beta chains from one sample, sequenced in a study of T cells in Graves' hyperthyroidism and ophthalmopathy. TCR beta CDR3 regions were amplified from RNA. TCR CDR3 regions were first amplified by RT-PCR with HTBI primers. TCRdb ran MiXCR on the multiplex PCR reads and lists one entry per CDR3 protein. The sample includes nearly 600,000 distinct CDR3 sequences, about 14% of them seen just once. The sequenced material came from blood. The receptors were gathered from a woman under 30 with Graves' ophthalmopathy.

This chain joins TRBV28 and TRBJ2-2; 7 bases fit TRBD2. The V and J ends lost 3 bases and 2 bases, in that order; junction bases with no gene match: 9. In germline, CDR1 is MDHEN, CDR2 SYDVKM. CDR3 length: 17 residues. The CDR3 DNA is TGTGCCAGCAGTTTGGGGTGGGCTAGCGGCAACACCGGGGAGCTGTTTTTT. This gives the protein CASSLGWASGNTGELFF.

This clonotype has at least ten counts. V gene TRBV10-3 combines with J gene TRBJ1-5; D is perhaps TRBD1 (5 bases). Germline V gives CDR1 ENHRY, CDR2 SYGVKD. Deletions cut 4 bases from V and 5 bases from J, with 9 bases between. The length of the CDR3 is 13 residues. The CDR3 is CAISGDSHQPQHF. CDR3 bases: TGTGCCATCAGTGGGGACTCGCATCAGCCCCAGCATTTT.

The chain recombines TRBV6-1 with TRBJ1-1, with D possibly TRBD1 on 6 matching bases. This CDR3 has 13 residues. Germline CDR1 MNHNS, CDR2 SASEGT. With 10 bases removed from V and 3 bases from J, the gap between germline ends came to 15 bases. The CDR3 here is CATTRGGYTEAFF. The CDR3 bases are TGTGCCACTACCAGGGGTGGATACACTGAAGCTTTCTTT.

The sample holds many counts of this clonotype. The chain employs TRBV28 and TRBJ1-2; D gene uncertain. Germline assignment: CDR1 MDHEN and CDR2 SYDVKM. The CDR3 is 14 residues long. V lost 5 bases, J lost 6 bases, and 16 bases lay in between. The CDR3 here is CASSLALRGHGYTF. For the CDR3, the DNA is TGTGCCAGCAGTCTGGCTTTGCGCGGTCATGGCTACACCTTC.

This clonotype was counted many times. This chain links TRBV27 with TRBJ2-1, with a tentative D call TRBD1 (6 bases). CDR1 MNHEY and CDR2 SMNVEV come from the germline V gene (reference sequence). Trimming left V 7 bases short and J 6 bases short, with 19 bases between. The CDR3 is 15 residues long. CDR3 in DNA: TGTGCCAGCAAGGGGGAATCCTGGGTTGCCAATGAGCAGTTCTTC. It codes for CASKGESWVANEQFF.